This T cell receptor (beta chain) is drawn from a study of cytomegalovirus exposure and HLA in healthy donors. When sampled, the donors appeared nominally healthy, though they likely had unrecorded immune exposures. Researchers ran the PCR with 60 Vbeta and 13 Jbeta primers. Here immunoSEQ multiplex PCR was the method, and the copy in TCRdb shows in-frame clones only, minus some. Counted here are about 150,000 clones, 75% to 90% occurring once; the ten biggest clones make up 1.5%. Deletions cut 3 bases from V and 2 bases from J, with 8 bases between. Germline lookup yields CDR1 MNHEY and CDR2 SVGAGI. The length of the CDR3 is 14 residues. Worth noting for this clone: Antigen specificity is unknown.

General study points: Trimming of TCR beta V- and J-genes showed a link, identified in a later analysis, to a missense DCLRE1C variant.

Material: PBMCs. The clonotype was recovered from a man in his forties in good health and CMV-seronegative. The chain links TRBV6-5 to TRBJ2-4; unclear D gene. In DNA form, the CDR3 reads TGTGCCAGCAGTTATGGCAGGTCCAAAAACATTCAGTACTTC. This encodes CASSYGRSKNIQYF.